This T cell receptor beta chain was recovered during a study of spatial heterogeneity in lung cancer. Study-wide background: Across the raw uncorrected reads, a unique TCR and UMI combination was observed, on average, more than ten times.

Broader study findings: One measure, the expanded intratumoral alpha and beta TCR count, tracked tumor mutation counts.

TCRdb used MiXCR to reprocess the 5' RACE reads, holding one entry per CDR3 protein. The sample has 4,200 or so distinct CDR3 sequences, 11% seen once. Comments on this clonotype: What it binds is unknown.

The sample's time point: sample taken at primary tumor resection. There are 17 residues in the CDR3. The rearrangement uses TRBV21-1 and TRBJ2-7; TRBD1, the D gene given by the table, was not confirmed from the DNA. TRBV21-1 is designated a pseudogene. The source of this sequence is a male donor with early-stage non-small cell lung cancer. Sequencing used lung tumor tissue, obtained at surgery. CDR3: CASSPLRGAAAYYEQYV. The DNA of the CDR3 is TGTGCCAGCAGCCCCCTACGGGGTGCCGCAGCTTACTACGAGCAGTACGTC.